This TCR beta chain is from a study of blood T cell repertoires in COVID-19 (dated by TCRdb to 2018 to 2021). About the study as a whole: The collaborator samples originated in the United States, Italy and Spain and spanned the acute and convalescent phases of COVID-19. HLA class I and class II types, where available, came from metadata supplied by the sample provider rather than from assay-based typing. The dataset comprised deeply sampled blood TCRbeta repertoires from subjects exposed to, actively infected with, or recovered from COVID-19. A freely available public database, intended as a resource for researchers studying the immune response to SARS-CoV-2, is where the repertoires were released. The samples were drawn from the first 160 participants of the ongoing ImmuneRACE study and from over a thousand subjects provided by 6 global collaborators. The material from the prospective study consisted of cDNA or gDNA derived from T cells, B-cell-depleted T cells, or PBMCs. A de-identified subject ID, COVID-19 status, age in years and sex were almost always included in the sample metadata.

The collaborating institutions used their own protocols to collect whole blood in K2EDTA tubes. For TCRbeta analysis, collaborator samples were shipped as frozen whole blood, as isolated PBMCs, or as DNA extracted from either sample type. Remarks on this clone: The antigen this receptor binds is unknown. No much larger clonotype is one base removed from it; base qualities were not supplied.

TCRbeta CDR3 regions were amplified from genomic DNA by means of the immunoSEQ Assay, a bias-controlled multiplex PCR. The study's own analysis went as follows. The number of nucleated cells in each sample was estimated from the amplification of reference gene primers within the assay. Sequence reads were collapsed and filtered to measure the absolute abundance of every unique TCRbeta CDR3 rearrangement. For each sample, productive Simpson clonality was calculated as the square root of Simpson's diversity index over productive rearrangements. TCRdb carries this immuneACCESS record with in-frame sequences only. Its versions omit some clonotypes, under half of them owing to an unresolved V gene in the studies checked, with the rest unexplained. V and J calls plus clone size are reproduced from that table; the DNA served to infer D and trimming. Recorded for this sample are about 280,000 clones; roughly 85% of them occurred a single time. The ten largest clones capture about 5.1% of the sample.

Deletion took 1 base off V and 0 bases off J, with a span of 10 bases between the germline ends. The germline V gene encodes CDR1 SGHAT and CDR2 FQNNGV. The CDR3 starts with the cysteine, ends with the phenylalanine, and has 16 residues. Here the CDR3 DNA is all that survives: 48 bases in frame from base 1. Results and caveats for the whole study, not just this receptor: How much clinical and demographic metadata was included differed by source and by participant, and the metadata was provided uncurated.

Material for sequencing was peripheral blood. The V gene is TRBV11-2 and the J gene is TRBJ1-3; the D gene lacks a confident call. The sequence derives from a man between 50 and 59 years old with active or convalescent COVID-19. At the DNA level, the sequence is TGTGCCAGCAGCTTAGCGGGCGGGATCTCTGGAAACACCATATATTTT. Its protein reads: CASSLAGGISGNTIYF.